This T cell receptor (beta chain) was retrieved from a study of T-cell reconstitution after alpha-beta-depleted transplantation in children. The V and J ends lost 6 bases and 5 bases respectively, with 18 bases between them. Per the germline V gene, CDR1 is MNHEY and CDR2 is SMNVEV (reference sequence). CDR3 length equals 15 residues. TCRbeta library construction was performed incorporating unique molecular identifiers. Via MiXCR, TCRdb re-called the PCR reads, giving one row per CDR3 protein. The data hold about 610,000 distinct CDR3 sequences, with about 10% observed a single time. This clonotype has ten or more counts.

The source material was PBMCs from the stem cell graft donor, sampled from the stem cell graft. The sequence came from a human donor who donated a stem cell graft to a child with acute myeloid leukemia. The chain couples TRBV27 to TRBJ2-3; no clear D. The CDR3 region is CASSRRLSREDTQYF. In DNA, the CDR3 is TGTGCCAGCAGCCGCCGGCTATCTAGGGAAGATACGCAGTATTTT.